This T cell receptor beta chain was found in a study of T cell responses to AZD1222 COVID-19 vaccine (dated by TCRdb to the early 2020s). About the investigation overall: AZD1222 recipients whose second dose came at about 4 weeks and those whose second dose came at about 12 weeks were combined into one group, since spike-specific TCR depth and breadth did not differ between the two schedules. Enrollment into the trials was organized by age into subgroups of 18-55, 56-69 and 70-plus years, and those subgroups contained approximately 150, 30 and 60 TCR-sequenced participants, respectively. A total of over 230 trial participants underwent TCR sequencing, of whom under 220 had received two doses of AZD1222 and about 26 had received two doses of the MenACWY control vaccine. Here is what the overall study found, with its caveats: After two AZD1222 doses, both the breadth and the depth of spike-specific TCRs were significantly higher than at day 0 and than in MenACWY recipients. Conclusions about previously exposed vaccinees were limited because only six AZD1222 recipients were SARS-CoV-2 seropositive at baseline. The vaccine-associated CD4 TCRs covered the entire spike protein, and the dominant responses fell in regions 160-218 and 743-854. No day 14 peak-response samples were available, so repertoires were characterized only after the peak T cell response. Participants were mostly white British and included more females than males, and it was suggested by the authors that clonal diversity may have been underestimated. The 56-69-year group was small, and its depth increase did not reach significance, likely because of low power. Nearly half of unique spike-specific TCRs reportedly recognized epitopes outside regions mutated in the B.1.351 and B.1.1.7 variants.

About this clone: Its recognized antigen is unknown. The record has no base qualities; no much larger clone is one base away.

Including the terminal cysteine and phenylalanine, the CDR3 comprises 15 residues. Only the CDR3 portion is preserved as DNA: 45 bases, with reading frame beginning at the first base. From a lookup of the germline V gene (reference sequence), CDR1 and CDR2 are LNHDA and SQIVND. Relative to germline, V is missing 8 bases and J is missing 4 bases, with 5 bases of the junction outside any gene match. The sample's time point label, in plain terms: baseline before first vaccination. Vaccinee samples came from UK trials COV001 and COV002, including a single-blind randomized controlled phase 2/3 trial of AZD1222 (ChAdOx1 nCoV-19) in healthy adults. For TCRbeta chain sequencing, PBMC samples were collected from trial participants at day 0 and at day 28 after the second dose. The CDR3 regions of human TCRbeta chains were analyzed by immunosequencing. The paper's processing steps were these. TCRs in the repertoires were matched against a reference library of SARS-CoV-2-specific TCRs that had been generated with the MIRA antigen-specificity platform. Breadth was defined as the fraction of unique TCRs that were SARS-CoV-2-associated. Depth was defined as the fraction of total T cells that were SARS-CoV-2-associated. Using the MIRA data, each spike-specific TCR was mapped to the spike region that the TCR reacts to and placed in a CD4 or CD8 class. Log10-transformed breadth and depth values were compared by one-way ANOVA with Sidak's multiple comparisons tests. The immuneACCESS repertoire file appears here via TCRdb, limited to in-frame rearrangements. These files lack a portion of the clones; in checked studies, under half of the deficit traces to unresolved V genes, and the cause of the others is not known. V, J and clone size are taken as reported in that table, and D and trimming were inferred from the DNA itself. Present in this sample are approximately 140,000 clones, about 91% of which were seen just once. About 3% of the sample is held by the ten biggest clonotypes.

This TCR was recovered from an adult in good health. The sequencing used peripheral blood, collected on day 0 of AZD1222 vaccination. The chain is made from TRBV19 and TRBJ2-1; TRBD2 lines up with 13 middle nucleotides. The CDR3: CASELAGGQYNEQFF. The nucleotide sequence reads as follows: TGTGCCAGTGAACTAGCGGGGGGGCAATACAATGAGCAGTTCTTC.